The rows below give T cell receptor beta chains drawn from one sample of a study of identical twins. TCRdb redid the calling of the 5' RACE reads with MiXCR, one entry per CDR3 protein. The table shows 200,000 to 250,000 distinct CDR3 sequences, with roughly 13% occurring only once. These data also formed part of another study, on yellow fever vaccine responses in identical twins.

The sample comprised memory (CD45RO+) T cells sorted from blood. The receptors were sampled from a woman aged 18-35 years in good health. Each CDR3 is given with its conserved first and last residue.

len: 15
v_gene: TRBV6-5
j_gene: TRBJ1-6
CDR3aa: CASSYTDRGNSPLHF

len: 15
v_gene: TRBV11-3
j_gene: TRBJ2-1
CDR3aa: CASSLGLAGKDEQFF

len: 17
v_gene: TRBV7-2
j_gene: TRBJ2-3
CDR3aa: CASSLGVLAGGQDTQNF

len: 14
v_gene: TRBV6-5
j_gene: TRBJ2-1
CDR3aa: CASSLEGGNNEQFF

len: 14
v_gene: TRBV6-1
j_gene: TRBJ2-1
CDR3aa: CASSGTIPGDEQFF

len: 19
v_gene: TRBV11-2
j_gene: TRBJ2-7
CDR3aa: CASSFSGTIGLSSSYEQYF

len: 16
v_gene: TRBV24-1
j_gene: TRBJ2-2
CDR3aa: CATSDLRAPNTGELFF

len: 12
v_gene: TRBV28
j_gene: TRBJ2-7
CDR3aa: CASTDLTYEQYF

len: 15
v_gene: TRBV5-1
j_gene: TRBJ2-1
CDR3aa: CASSLMTSGANEQFF

len: 16
v_gene: TRBV2
j_gene: TRBJ2-3
CDR3aa: CASSESGGGVRDTQYF

len: 15
v_gene: TRBV28
j_gene: TRBJ2-2
CDR3aa: CASSPGRGWTGELFF

len: 17
v_gene: TRBV7-2
j_gene: TRBJ2-5
CDR3aa: CASSTINSGRGGETQYF

len: 14
v_gene: TRBV18
j_gene: TRBJ2-1
CDR3aa: CASSPAAGPNEQFF

len: 15
v_gene: TRBV28
j_gene: TRBJ1-5
CDR3aa: CASSLATNSNQPQHF

len: 15
v_gene: TRBV12-3/TRBV12-4
j_gene: TRBJ2-1
CDR3aa: CASSLSGGASNEQFF